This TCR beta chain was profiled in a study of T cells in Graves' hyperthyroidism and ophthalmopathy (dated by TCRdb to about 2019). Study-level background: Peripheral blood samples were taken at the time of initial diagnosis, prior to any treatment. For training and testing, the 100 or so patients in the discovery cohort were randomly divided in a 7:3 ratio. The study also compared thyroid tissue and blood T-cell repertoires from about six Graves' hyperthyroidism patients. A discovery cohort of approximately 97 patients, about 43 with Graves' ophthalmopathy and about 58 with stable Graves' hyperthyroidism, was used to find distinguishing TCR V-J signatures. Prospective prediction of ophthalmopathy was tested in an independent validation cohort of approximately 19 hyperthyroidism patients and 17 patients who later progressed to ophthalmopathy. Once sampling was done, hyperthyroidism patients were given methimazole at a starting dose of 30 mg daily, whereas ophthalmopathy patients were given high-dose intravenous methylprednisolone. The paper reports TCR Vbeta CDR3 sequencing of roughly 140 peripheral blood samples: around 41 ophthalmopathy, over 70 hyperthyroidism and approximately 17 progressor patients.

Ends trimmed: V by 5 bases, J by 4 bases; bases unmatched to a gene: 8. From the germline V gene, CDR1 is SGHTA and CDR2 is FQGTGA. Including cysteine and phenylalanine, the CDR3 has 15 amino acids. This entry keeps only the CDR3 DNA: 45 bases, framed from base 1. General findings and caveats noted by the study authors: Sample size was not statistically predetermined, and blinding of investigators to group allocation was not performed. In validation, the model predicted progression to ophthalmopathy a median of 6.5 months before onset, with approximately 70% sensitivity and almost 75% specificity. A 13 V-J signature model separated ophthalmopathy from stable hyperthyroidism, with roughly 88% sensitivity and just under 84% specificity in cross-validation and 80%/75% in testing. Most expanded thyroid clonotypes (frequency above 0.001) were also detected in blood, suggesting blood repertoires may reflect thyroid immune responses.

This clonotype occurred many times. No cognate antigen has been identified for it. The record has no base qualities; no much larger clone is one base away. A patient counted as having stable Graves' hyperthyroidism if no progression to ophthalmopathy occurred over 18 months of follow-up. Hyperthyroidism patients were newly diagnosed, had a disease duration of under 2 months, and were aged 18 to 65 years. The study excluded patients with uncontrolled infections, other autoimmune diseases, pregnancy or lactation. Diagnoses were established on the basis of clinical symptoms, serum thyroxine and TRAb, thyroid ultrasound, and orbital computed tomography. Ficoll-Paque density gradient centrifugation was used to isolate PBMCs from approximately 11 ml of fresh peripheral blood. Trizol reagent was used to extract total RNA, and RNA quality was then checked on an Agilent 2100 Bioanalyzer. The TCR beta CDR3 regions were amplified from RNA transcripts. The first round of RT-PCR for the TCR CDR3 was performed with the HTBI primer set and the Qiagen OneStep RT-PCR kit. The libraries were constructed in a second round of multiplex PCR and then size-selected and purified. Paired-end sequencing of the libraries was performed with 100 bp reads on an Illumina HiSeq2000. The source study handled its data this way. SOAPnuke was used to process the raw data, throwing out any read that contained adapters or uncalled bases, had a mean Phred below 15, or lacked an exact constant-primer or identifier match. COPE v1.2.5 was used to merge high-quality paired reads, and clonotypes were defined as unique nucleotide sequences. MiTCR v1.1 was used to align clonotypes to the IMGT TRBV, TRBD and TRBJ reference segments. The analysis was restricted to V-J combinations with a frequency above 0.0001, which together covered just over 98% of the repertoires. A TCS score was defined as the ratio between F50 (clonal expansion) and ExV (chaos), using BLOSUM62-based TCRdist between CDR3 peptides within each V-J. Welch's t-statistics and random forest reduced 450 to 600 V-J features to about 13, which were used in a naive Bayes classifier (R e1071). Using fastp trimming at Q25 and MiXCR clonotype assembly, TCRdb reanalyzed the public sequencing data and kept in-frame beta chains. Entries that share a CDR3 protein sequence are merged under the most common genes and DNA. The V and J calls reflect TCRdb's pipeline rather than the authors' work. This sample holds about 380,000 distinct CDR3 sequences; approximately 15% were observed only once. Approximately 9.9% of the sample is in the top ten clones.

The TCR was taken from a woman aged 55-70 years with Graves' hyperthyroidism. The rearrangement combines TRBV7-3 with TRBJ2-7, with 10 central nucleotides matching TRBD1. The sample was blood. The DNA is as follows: TGTGCCAGCAGCCCCGACTTGGGACAGGGGTACGAGCAGTACTTC. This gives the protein CASSPDLGQGYEQYF.